This TCR beta chain appears in the sequencing data of a study of identical twins. Study-wide points: Models, which agreed with sharing between unrelated individuals, nonetheless underestimated the out-of-frame TCR alpha sharing seen in monozygotic twins. Reduced insertions were recorded for abundant cord blood beta clonotypes, with no such pattern in memory repertoires. Twin pairs had excess sharing that was weaker in beta out-of-frame sequences.

Trimming took off 0 bases at V and 6 bases at J, with 12 bases between the two ends. CDR3 size: 15 residues. Germline V gene lookup returns CDR1 MNHEY and CDR2 SVGAGI. TCRdb passed the 5' RACE reads through MiXCR, listing each CDR3 protein once. This table holds hundreds of thousands of distinct CDR3 sequences, roughly an eighth found once. Concerning this clonotype itself: Its target is not known.

These data also featured in a second study, about yellow fever vaccine responses in identical twins.

Sequenced: PBMCs. The chain links TRBV6-5 to TRBJ2-1; perhaps TRBD2 as D (6 bases). This receptor was taken from a woman aged 18 to 35 in good health. The CDR3 is CASSYSPTRLNEQFF. The CDR3, as DNA: TGTGCCAGCAGTTACTCCCCGACTAGACTCAATGAGCAGTTCTTC.